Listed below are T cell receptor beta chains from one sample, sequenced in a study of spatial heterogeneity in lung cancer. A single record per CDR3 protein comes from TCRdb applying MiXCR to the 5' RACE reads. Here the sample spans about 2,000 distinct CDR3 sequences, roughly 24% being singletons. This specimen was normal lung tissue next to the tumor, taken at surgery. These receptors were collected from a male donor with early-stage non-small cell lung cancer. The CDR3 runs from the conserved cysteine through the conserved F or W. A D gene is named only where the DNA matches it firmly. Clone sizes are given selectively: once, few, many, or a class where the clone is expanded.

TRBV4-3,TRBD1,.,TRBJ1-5,CASSQDLLGQGRISNQPQHF,TGCGCCAGCAGCCAAGATCTCTTGGGACAGGGACGGATTAGCAATCAGCCCCAGCATTTT
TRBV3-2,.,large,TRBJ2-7,CASSQGSLASICEQYF,TGTGCCAGCAGCCAAGGGTCCCTGGCTAGCATCTGCGAGCAGTACTTC
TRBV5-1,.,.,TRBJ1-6,CASSTRTDSPLHF,TGCGCCAGCAGCACGCGGACAGATTCACCCCTCCACTTT
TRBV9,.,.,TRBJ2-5,CASSVRRGGPVGETQYF,TGTGCCAGCAGCGTTCGGAGGGGTGGACCAGTGGGAGAGACCCAGTACTTC
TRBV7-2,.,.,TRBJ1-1,CASSLNLGDTEAFF,TGTGCCAGCAGCTTAAATTTGGGGGACACTGAAGCTTTCTTT
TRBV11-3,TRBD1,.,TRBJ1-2,CASSRTGLDGYTF,TGTGCCAGCAGCCGGACAGGGCTGGATGGCTACACCTTC
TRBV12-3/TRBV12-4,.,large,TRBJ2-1,CASSPTPVSYNEQFF,TGTGCCAGCAGTCCCACCCCGGTCTCCTACAATGAGCAGTTCTTC
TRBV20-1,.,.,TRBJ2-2,CSAPGTYTGELFF,TGCAGTGCTCCCGGGACCTACACCGGGGAGCTGTTTTTT
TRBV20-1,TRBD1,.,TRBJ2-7,CSARESRTGRWREQYF,TGCAGTGCTAGGGAATCTCGGACAGGGAGGTGGCGCGAGCAGTACTTC
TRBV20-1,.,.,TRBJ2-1,CSARAPPGWDYNEQFF,TGCAGTGCTAGAGCCCCCCCGGGGTGGGACTACAATGAGCAGTTCTTC
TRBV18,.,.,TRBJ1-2,CASSPDSYGYTF,TGTGCCAGCTCACCAGACAGCTATGGCTACACCTTC
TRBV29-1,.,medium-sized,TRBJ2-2,CSARTDNTGELFF,TGCAGCGCCCGGACAGATAACACCGGGGAGCTGTTTTTT
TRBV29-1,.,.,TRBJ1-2,CSARDTPRLNYGYTF,TGCAGCGCAAGGGACACCCCCCGCCTTAACTATGGCTACACCTTC
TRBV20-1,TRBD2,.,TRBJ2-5,CSASKLAGVRETQYF,TGCAGTGCTAGCAAGCTAGCGGGAGTTCGAGAGACCCAGTACTTC
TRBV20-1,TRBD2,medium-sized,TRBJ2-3,CSASGGSGTDTQYF,TGCAGTGCTAGCGGGGGGTCTGGCACAGATACGCAGTATTTT
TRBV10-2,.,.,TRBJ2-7,CASRDPGVEQYF,TGCGCCAGCAGAGATCCAGGGGTCGAGCAGTACTTC
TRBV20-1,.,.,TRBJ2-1,CSARVSSPGSYNEQFF,TGCAGTGCTAGAGTGTCGTCCCCCGGTTCCTACAATGAGCAGTTCTTC
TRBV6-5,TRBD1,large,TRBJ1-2,CASSYPFGQGDYGYTF,TGTGCCAGCAGTTACCCTTTCGGACAGGGAGACTATGGCTACACCTTC
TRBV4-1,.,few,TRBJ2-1,CASSQTLSSYNEQFF,TGCGCCAGCAGCCAAACTTTGAGCTCCTACAATGAGCAGTTCTTC
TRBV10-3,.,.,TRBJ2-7,CAIRTGDSYEQYF,TGTGCCATCCGGACTGGAGACTCCTACGAGCAGTACTTC
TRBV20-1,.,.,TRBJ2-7,CSAVGQRSTYEQYF,TGCAGTGCCGTAGGCCAGCGGAGCACCTACGAGCAGTACTTC
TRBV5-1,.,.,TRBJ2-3,CASSEPGATDTQYF,TGCGCCAGCAGCGAACCGGGGGCCACAGATACGCAGTATTTT
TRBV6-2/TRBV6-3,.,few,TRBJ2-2,CASSFHSGNTGELFF,TGTGCCAGCAGCTTTCATAGCGGGAACACCGGGGAGCTGTTTTTT
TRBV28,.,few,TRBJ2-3,CASSLQVKMGDTQYF,TGTGCCAGCAGTTTACAGGTCAAAATGGGAGATACGCAGTATTTT
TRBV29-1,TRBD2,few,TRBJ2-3,CSVEGTSGSGTQYF,TGCAGCGTGGAGGGGACTAGCGGTTCGGGTACGCAGTATTTT
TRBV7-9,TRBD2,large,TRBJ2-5,CASSATSGETQYF,TGTGCCAGCAGCGCGACTAGCGGAGAGACCCAGTACTTC
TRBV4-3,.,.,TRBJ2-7,CASSQDLWGSYEQYF,TGCGCCAGCAGCCAAGATCTGTGGGGCTCCTACGAGCAGTACTTC
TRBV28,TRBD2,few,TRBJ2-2,CASSRSSGGTGELFF,TGTGCCAGCAGTAGATCTAGCGGGGGAACCGGGGAGCTGTTTTTT
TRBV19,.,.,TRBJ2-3,CASSRDSGKTDTQYF,TGTGCCAGTAGTCGGGACTCCGGCAAGACAGATACGCAGTATTTT
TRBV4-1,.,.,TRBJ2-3,CASSLQWYGADTQYF,TGCGCCAGCAGCCTCCAGTGGTATGGTGCAGATACGCAGTATTTT
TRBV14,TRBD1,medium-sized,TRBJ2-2,CASSQDVAQGAAGELFF,TGTGCCAGCAGCCAAGATGTAGCGCAGGGGGCCGCCGGGGAGCTGTTTTTT
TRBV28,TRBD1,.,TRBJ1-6,CASSTPGQGDSPLHF,TGTGCCAGCAGTACACCGGGACAGGGTGATTCACCCCTCCACTTT
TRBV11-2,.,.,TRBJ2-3,CASSPAGSTDTQYF,TGTGCCAGCAGCCCCGCGGGAAGCACAGATACGCAGTATTTT
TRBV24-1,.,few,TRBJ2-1,CATTQYNEQFF,TGTGCCACCACACAGTACAATGAGCAGTTCTTC
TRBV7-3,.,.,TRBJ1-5,CASSPWDQPQHF,TGTGCCAGCAGCCCCTGGGACCAGCCCCAGCATTTT
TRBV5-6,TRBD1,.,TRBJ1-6,CASSLGGTGDSPLHF,TGTGCCAGCAGCTTGGGAGGTACAGGGGATTCACCCCTCCACTTT
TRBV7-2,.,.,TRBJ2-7,CASSLRQIYEQYF,TGTGCCAGCAGCTTAAGACAGATCTACGAGCAGTACTTC
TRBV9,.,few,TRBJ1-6,CASSVAQQGGNSPLHF,TGTGCCAGCAGCGTAGCCCAACAGGGAGGTAATTCACCCCTCCACTTT
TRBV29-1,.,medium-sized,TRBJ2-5,CSVYRDGETQYF,TGCAGCGTATACAGGGATGGAGAGACCCAGTACTTC
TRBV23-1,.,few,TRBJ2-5,CASSNKYRGRKETQYF,TGCGCCAGCTCTAATAAGTATAGGGGAAGGAAAGAGACCCAGTACTTC
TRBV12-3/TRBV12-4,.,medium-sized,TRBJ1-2,CASSRILDGNYGYTF,TGTGCCAGCAGTCGTATCCTGGACGGGAACTATGGCTACACCTTC
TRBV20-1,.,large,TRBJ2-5,CSALPGQSQETQYF,TGCAGTGCCTTACCGGGGCAGAGTCAAGAGACCCAGTACTTC
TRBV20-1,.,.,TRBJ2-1,CSARGQILNEQFF,TGCAGTGCTAGAGGGCAGATTCTCAATGAGCAGTTCTTC
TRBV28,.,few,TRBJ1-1,CASSLEGISTEAFF,TGTGCCAGCAGTTTGGAAGGGATTTCCACTGAAGCTTTCTTT
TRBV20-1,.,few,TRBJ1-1,CSALGGTEAFF,TGCAGTGCCCTGGGTGGCACTGAAGCTTTCTTT
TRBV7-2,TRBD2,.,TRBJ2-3,CASRLMGLAGGIGTQYF,TGTGCCAGCAGACTTATGGGACTAGCGGGGGGAATAGGAACGCAGTATTTT
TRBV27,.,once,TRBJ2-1,CASSSLRAFSDNEQFF,TGTGCCAGCAGTTCCCTCCGGGCTTTTTCTGACAATGAGCAGTTCTTC
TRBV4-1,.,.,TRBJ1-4,CASSQYTGTNEKLFF,TGCGCCAGCAGCCAATACACAGGGACTAATGAAAAACTGTTTTTT
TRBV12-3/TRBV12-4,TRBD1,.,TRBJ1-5,CASSLQGDVPQPQHF,TGTGCCAGCAGTTTACAGGGGGATGTCCCTCAGCCCCAGCATTTT
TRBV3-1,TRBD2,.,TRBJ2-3,CASSLGLAGPSF,TGTGCCAGCAGCCTGGGACTAGCGGGTCCCTCGTTT
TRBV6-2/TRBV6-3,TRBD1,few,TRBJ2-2,CASRKTGSTGELFF,TGTGCCAGCCGTAAGACAGGGTCCACCGGGGAGCTGTTTTTT
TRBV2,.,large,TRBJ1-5,CASNNFNGDQPQHF,TGTGCCAGCAATAATTTCAACGGGGATCAGCCCCAGCATTTT
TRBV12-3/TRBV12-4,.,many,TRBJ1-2,CASSLKGHPNYGYTF,TGTGCCAGCAGTTTAAAGGGACATCCCAACTATGGCTACACCTTC